This T cell receptor (beta chain) was recorded in a study of CD8 T cells in ankylosing spondylitis. Study results and caveats: Ankylosing spondylitis blood seemed to carry a telltale TCR beta motif made of about 8 highly homologous variants.

About this clonotype itself: Its matching antigen is unknown.

The CDR3 has 13 residues. Trimming took off 1 base at V and 9 bases at J, with 10 bases between the two ends. Per the germline V gene, CDR1 is KGHSH and CDR2 is LQKENI. TCRdb independently ran MiXCR on the 5' RACE reads; one entry per CDR3 protein. The sample contains some 800,000 distinct CDR3 sequences, 12% of which appear only once. The sequence derives from a male donor with ankylosing spondylitis. The V and J genes are TRBV18 and TRBJ2-1; no clear D. The material sequenced was blood, either unsorted or a sorted T cell fraction (not recorded which). CDR3 nucleotides: TGTGCCAGCTCACCACACCAAGCCAGTGAGCAGTTCTTC. Its protein product is CASSPHQASEQFF.